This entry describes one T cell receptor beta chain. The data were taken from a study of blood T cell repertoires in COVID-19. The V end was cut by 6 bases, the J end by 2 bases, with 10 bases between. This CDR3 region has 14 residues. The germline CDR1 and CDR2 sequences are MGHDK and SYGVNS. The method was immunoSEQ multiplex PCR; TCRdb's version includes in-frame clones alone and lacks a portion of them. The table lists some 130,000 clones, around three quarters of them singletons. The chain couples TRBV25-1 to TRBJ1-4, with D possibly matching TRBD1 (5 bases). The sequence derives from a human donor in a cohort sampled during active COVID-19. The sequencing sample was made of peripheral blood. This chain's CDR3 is CASSLGGTNEKLFF. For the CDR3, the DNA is TGTGCCAGCAGCCTGGGGGGGACTAATGAAAAACTGTTTTTT.